Each of the 8 T cell receptor beta chains below was sequenced from the same sample in a study of blood T cell repertoires in COVID-19. Profiled with immunoSEQ multiplex PCR; TCRdb holds only in-frame clones, not every one. The table has roughly 140,000 clones, around 80% seen once. The sequenced sample consisted of peripheral blood. The source is a woman in her forties or fifties with acute or convalescent COVID-19.

This chain joins TRBV18 and TRBJ1-1; tentatively, D is TRBD1 (6 bases). The germline CDR1 and CDR2 sequences are KGHSH and LQKENI. The CDR3 extends over 14 amino acids. The V end lost 2 bases, the J end lost 10 bases, and 17 bases lay between the germline ends. The CDR3 loop is CASSPGTRGNGAFF. The CDR3, as DNA: TGTGCCAGCTCACCAGGGACAAGGGGCAACGGAGCTTTCTTT.

The gene calls are TRBV12-3 or TRBV12-4 and TRBJ2-2; no clear D. Trimming pared 4 bases from V and 7 bases from J, leaving 7 bases between. The CDR3 contains 12 residues. The CDR3 coding sequence is TGTGCCAGCAGTTACGAGGTCGGGGAGCTGTTTTTT. Amino acids: CASSYEVGELFF.

This chain uses TRBV7-2 with TRBJ1-2, with TRBD1 matching over 10 bases. The germline CDR1 and CDR2 sequences are SGHTA and FQGNSA. V gave up 3 bases and J gave up 7 bases; unmatched junction bases: 8. This CDR3 is built from 15 residues. This chain's CDR3 is CASSFMGTGESGYTF. The CDR3 coding sequence is TGTGCCAGCAGCTTTATGGGGACAGGGGAGAGTGGCTACACCTTC.

This chain links TRBV4-2 with TRBJ2-1, with TRBD2 matching 8 bases. Germline CDR1 LGHNA, CDR2 YNFKEQ. V trimming: 4 bases; J trimming: 7 bases; junction bases outside the gene matches: 12. The CDR3 extends over 16 amino acids. This CDR3 reads CASSPPFGAGGNEQFF. CDR3 in DNA: TGTGCCAGCAGCCCTCCCTTCGGGGCGGGAGGTAATGAGCAGTTCTTC.

This clone was seen a handful of times. V gene TRBV28 combines with J gene TRBJ2-1; no definite D call. The CDR3 extends over 13 amino acids. CDR1 and CDR2 (germline): MDHEN, SYDVKM. Trimming removed 5 bases at V and 3 bases at J, with 8 bases between. For the CDR3, the DNA is TGTGCCAGCAGTCCTAGAAACTACAATGAGCAGTTCTTC. Amino acids: CASSPRNYNEQFF.

V gene TRBV6-5 combines with J gene TRBJ2-7; D might be TRBD1 (6 bases). The CDR3 loop spans 12 amino acids. Germline loops: CDR1 MNHEY, CDR2 SVGAGI. V was clipped by 9 bases and J by 2 bases, with 11 bases between them. The CDR3 coding sequence is TGTGCCAGTCATACAGGGCCCTACGAGCAGTACTTC. It is translated as CASHTGPYEQYF.

The V call is TRBV19, the J call TRBJ2-3; 9 bases line up with TRBD1. The length of the CDR3 is 14 residues. V lost 10 bases to trimming and J lost 0 bases; unmatched junction nucleotides: 5. The germline V gene has CDR1 LNHDA and CDR2 SQIVND (reference sequence). CDR3 residues: CATQGASSTDTQYF. The CDR3 DNA is TGTGCCACACAGGGGGCTTCGAGCACAGATACGCAGTATTTT. Using reference TRBV19 and TRBJ2-3 for the parts outside the CDR3, the full variable domain is DGGITQSPKYLFRKEGQNVTLSCEQNLNHDAMYWYRQDPGQGLRLIYYSQIVNDFQKGDIAEGYSVSREKKESFPLTVTSAQKNPTAFYLCATQGASSTDTQYFGPGTRLTVL.

The chain carries TRBV21-1 and TRBJ2-7; the table's D call, TRBD1, has no DNA check behind it. TRBV21-1 is flagged as a pseudogene. This CDR3 is built from 13 residues. In nucleotides, the CDR3 is TGTGCCAGCAGCGCAGGGTCAACCTACGAGCAGTACTTC. Translation: CASSAGSTYEQYF.